These T cell receptor beta chains were read from a single sample in a study of CD8 T cells in Susac syndrome. From the immunoSEQ multiplex PCR reads, TCRdb called clonotypes with MiXCR, one entry per CDR3 protein. The sample holds approximately 160,000 distinct CDR3 sequences, 80% to 95% seen once. The sequencing sample was made of CD4+ T cells from PBMCs. The receptors here all came from a human donor with multiple sclerosis. The conserved cysteine and the conserved F or W are not part of the CDR3 here. Size is omitted from some rows. Given values are once, few, many or a class for expanded clones.

V gene | clone size | CDR3 protein
TRBV20-1 | - | SASKGGGYGYT
TRBV5-1 | - | ASSRGRKETQY
TRBV28 | - | ASSYPKRLQY
TRBV5-1 | - | ASSLGSAGVPWTEAF
TRBV18 | once | ASSPRVGTANHGELF
TRBV28 | - | ASSSRRSNEQF
TRBV4-3 | once | ASSQGRRTGMKETQY
TRBV20-1 | - | SARDSALRVGYT
TRBV7-3 | - | ASSLQPTYNEQF
TRBV30 | few | AWSGTGVQETQY
TRBV5-1 | - | ASSLQGLSNNEQL
TRBV20-1 | - | SAFLGRAVFSTDTQY
TRBV3-1 | - | ASSQGLVQEKLF
TRBV4-2 | - | AASVGGGTDTQY
TRBV29-1 | - | SVEGQLNTEAF
TRBV27 | - | ETDLGTDNQPQH
TRBV20-1 | - | SAPLGGFGSTSGKETQY
TRBV21-1 | - | ASTLRGLKGTDTQY
TRBV29-1 | - | SVVGPLEETQY
TRBV2 | - | ASSPDRINEKLF
TRBV7-2 | - | ASSVGLFSYEQY
TRBV9 | - | ASSQGPNSYEQY
TRBV28 | - | ASSFNSVRTGIAPYEQY
TRBV19 | - | ASSPRFGRSHIAETQY